The next 30 T cell receptor beta chains were all read from a single sample in a study of T cells in Graves' hyperthyroidism and ophthalmopathy. Amplified regions were TCR beta CDR3 sequences from RNA transcripts. Carried out on the TCR CDR3, a first-round RT-PCR used the HTBI primer set. Using its own MiXCR run on the multiplex PCR reads, TCRdb lists one record per CDR3 protein. The sample includes roughly 280,000 distinct CDR3 sequences, approximately 23% of them seen just once. Material: blood. Receptors were obtained from a man younger than 40 with Graves' ophthalmopathy.

This chain connects TRBV6-2 or TRBV6-3 to TRBJ1-5; D unresolved. From germline, CDR1 is MNHEY and CDR2 SVGEGT. The V end lost 2 bases, the J end lost 3 bases, and 5 bases lay between the germline ends. This CDR3 region has 13 residues. The DNA for the CDR3 is TGTGCCAGCAGTTACCGGGTCAATCAGCCCCAGCATTTT. Translated, it gives CASSYRVNQPQHF.

The table lists this clonotype with many counts. The chain employs TRBV12-3 or TRBV12-4 and TRBJ1-2, with 12 bases that match TRBD1. The V and J ends lost 3 bases and 4 bases, in that order; junction bases with no gene match: 9. The CDR3 is made up of 17 amino acids. The CDR3 DNA sequence: TGTGCCAGCAGTTTCTCCGGGACAGGGGGCCCTCGCTATGGCTACACCTTC. As protein: CASSFSGTGGPRYGYTF.

This clonotype has more than one count but fewer than ten. The V and J genes are TRBV28 and TRBJ2-1; 8 bases agree with TRBD1. This CDR3 spans 13 amino acids. Germline assignment: CDR1 MDHEN and CDR2 SYDVKM. V was pared by 8 bases and J by 4 bases, with 4 bases of the junction left unmatched. CDR3 region: CASVRTGYNEQFF. In DNA form, the CDR3 reads TGTGCCAGCGTCCGGACAGGGTACAATGAGCAGTTCTTC.

V is TRBV19 and J is TRBJ1-2; no clear D gene. From germline, CDR1 is LNHDA and CDR2 SQIVND (reference sequence). The CDR3 has 13 amino acids. V was pared by 2 bases and J by 7 bases, with 11 bases between. CDR3 amino acids: CASSILGIGGYTF. In nucleotides, the CDR3 is TGTGCCAGTAGTATATTGGGGATAGGTGGCTACACCTTC.

This clonotype was detected ten times or more. J is TRBJ2-7 and V is TRBV6-1; D is unclear. This CDR3 is built from 14 residues. The germline gives CDR1 MNHNS, CDR2 SASEGT. The germline V and J ends were trimmed by 6 bases and 3 bases, with 15 bases remaining between them. The CDR3 loop is CASRATVTHYEQYF. The CDR3 nucleotides are TGTGCCAGCAGGGCCACCGTAACTCACTACGAGCAGTACTTC.

This clonotype has only a few counts. The genes are TRBV7-9 and TRBJ1-2; D is ambiguous. The CDR3 runs 17 residues. Germline CDR1 SEHNR, CDR2 FQNEAQ (reference sequence). V shed 4 bases and J shed 4 bases, with 22 bases lying between them. CDR3 DNA sequence: TGTGCCAGCAGCTCCACAAGACGGGTCGTCAGGAGCTATGGCTACACCTTC. The encoded protein is CASSSTRRVVRSYGYTF.

This clonotype showed up many times. The V call is TRBV5-1, the J call TRBJ2-2, with D uncertain. This CDR3 comprises 13 residues. V was pared by 5 bases and J by 1 base, with 6 bases between. Germline V gene lookup returns CDR1 SGHRS and CDR2 YFSETQ. CDR3: CASRQRNTGELFF. CDR3 sequence (DNA): TGCGCCAGCAGACAGCGGAACACCGGGGAGCTGTTTTTT.

The chain carries TRBV4-1 and TRBJ2-2; 10 positions match TRBD2. The CDR3 has 17 residues. The germline V gene has CDR1 MGHRA and CDR2 YSYEKL. Trimming at V came to 0 bases and at J to 5 bases, leaving 6 bases not matched to a gene. In DNA, the CDR3 is TGCGCCAGCAGCCAAGATCCTAGCGGGAGCCCAACCGGGGAGCTGTTTTTT. This encodes CASSQDPSGSPTGELFF.

The rearrangement uses TRBV19 and TRBJ1-5; TRBD1 might be the D (6 bases). Germline CDR1 and CDR2: LNHDA and SQIVND (reference sequence). CDR3 length equals 16 residues. The V end was cut by 7 bases, the J end by 7 bases, with 23 bases between. In nucleotides, the CDR3 is TGTGCCAGTACGCGCCGAACAGGGCTCTTGGACCAGCCCCAGCATTTT. Protein product: CASTRRTGLLDQPQHF.

The chain has TRBV5-1 and TRBJ2-6; D call uncertain. Germline V gives CDR1 SGHRS, CDR2 YFSETQ. V gave up 4 bases and J gave up 1 base, with 9 bases separating them. This CDR3 spans 15 amino acids. CDR3 protein: CASSPPSSGANVLTF. CDR3 DNA sequence: TGCGCCAGCAGCCCCCCGAGTTCTGGGGCCAACGTCCTGACTTTC.

Ten or more counts support this clonotype. V usage is TRBV5-1 and J usage is TRBJ1-1; D remains ambiguous. The V gene's germline CDR1 is SGHRS and CDR2 YFSETQ. The germline V and J ends were trimmed by 4 bases and 1 base, with 14 bases remaining between them. The CDR3 is 15 amino acids. This chain's CDR3 is CASSPMVLPNTEAFF. The DNA of the CDR3 is TGCGCCAGCAGCCCCATGGTACTCCCGAACACTGAAGCTTTCTTT.

This clonotype was recorded many times. The DNA of the CDR3 is TGTGCCAGCAGTTTCGGGGCCCAGGGGGAACTGGCCAAAAACATTCAGTACTTC. Encoded protein: CASSFGAQGELAKNIQYF. The rearrangement uses TRBV28 and TRBJ2-4, with 7 positions matching TRBD1. Germline values: CDR1 MDHEN, CDR2 SYDVKM. The CDR3 runs 18 residues. The J segment lost 1 base and the V segment lost 3 bases, leaving 12 bases of the junction unmatched.

The sample holds a few counts of this clonotype. The chain recombines TRBV12-3 or TRBV12-4 with TRBJ1-5; a weak D match, TRBD1 (6 bases). There are 15 residues in the CDR3. V dropped 7 bases and J dropped 2 bases, with 15 bases sitting between them. The DNA for the CDR3 is TGTGCCAGCACCCACAGGGTGCAAGGCAATCAGCCCCAGCATTTT. Protein product: CASTHRVQGNQPQHF.

This clonotype was observed a few times. The chain uses TRBV10-1 and TRBJ2-1; D remains ambiguous. Germline loops: CDR1 WNHNN, CDR2 SYGVQD (reference sequence). The V and J ends lost 2 bases and 8 bases respectively, with 13 bases between them. This CDR3 comprises 14 residues. The CDR3: CASSEPGQADEQFF. As DNA, the CDR3 is TGCGCCAGCAGTGAGCCCGGCCAAGCCGATGAGCAGTTCTTC.

As regards this clonotype: A read error may account for a junction end that differs from germline. The chain recombines TRBV29-1 with TRBJ1-2, with D unresolved. The length of the CDR3 is 11 residues. Germline V CDR1 and CDR2: SQVTM, ANQGSEA. CDR3 DNA: TGCAGCGTTAAAGACAACTATGGCTACACCTTC. Translated: CSVKDNYGYTF.

The gene calls are TRBV27 and TRBJ2-3; D is unclear. Germline V gene lookup returns CDR1 MNHEY and CDR2 SMNVEV (reference sequence). V dropped 5 bases and J dropped 2 bases, with 11 bases sitting between them. The CDR3 is 14 amino acids. The CDR3 nucleotides are TGTGCCAGCAGTCGTAGACTCAACACAGATACGCAGTATTTT. Amino acid sequence: CASSRRLNTDTQYF.

The CDR3, as DNA: TGTGCCAGCAGTTCCTTAGTAGATGAGAGGGTCGAGCAGTACTTC. Protein sequence: CASSSLVDERVEQYF. The J gene is TRBJ2-7, the V gene TRBV12-3 or TRBV12-4, with D possibly matching TRBD2 (5 bases). V lost 4 bases and J 6 bases, leaving 19 bases between the germline ends. The CDR3 consists of 15 residues.

This clonotype came up a few times. The gene calls are TRBV3-1 and TRBJ2-7, with 10 bases lining up with TRBD2. The germline CDR1 and CDR2 sequences are LGHDT and YNNKEL (reference sequence). The junction had 3 bases not matched to a gene; V was cut back by 2 bases and J by 5 bases. The CDR3 has 14 residues. CDR3 protein: CASSQFGTSDEQYF. Written as DNA, the CDR3 is TGTGCCAGCAGCCAATTCGGGACTAGCGACGAGCAGTACTTC.

The sample holds a few counts of this clonotype. The gene calls are TRBV6-1 and TRBJ1-4; D gene unclear. The CDR3 extends over 14 amino acids. V lost 5 bases, J lost 8 bases, and 15 bases lay in between. Germline values: CDR1 MNHNS, CDR2 SASEGT. The CDR3 DNA follows: TGTGCCAGCAGTTCACGTCCGGAAGGGGAAAAACTGTTTTTT. The encoded protein is CASSSRPEGEKLFF.

The sample holds a few counts of this clonotype. V gene TRBV12-3 or TRBV12-4 combines with J gene TRBJ2-5; 7 nucleotides align to TRBD2. Trimming cost V 8 bases and J 0 bases; bases outside gene matches: 9. The CDR3 has 15 residues. The chain's CDR3 is CASSLAGVDQETQYF. CDR3 bases: TGTGCCAGCTCCCTGGCGGGAGTAGACCAAGAGACCCAGTACTTC.

This clonotype was observed a few times. Written as DNA, the CDR3 is TGTGCCAGCGCAAGACCCGACAATGGTAGACCTAATCAGCCCCAGCATTTT. Translated, it gives CASARPDNGRPNQPQHF. The V call is TRBV6-1, the J call TRBJ1-5, with D hard to call. The CDR3 is 17 residues long. V gave up 8 bases and J gave up 4 bases, with 24 bases separating them. CDR1 is MNHNS and CDR2 is SASEGT in the germline V gene.

V and J are TRBV20-1 and TRBJ2-5; tentatively, D is TRBD2 (5 bases). Germline V lookup: CDR1 DFQATT, CDR2 SNEGSKA (reference sequence). This CDR3 has 14 residues. The CDR3 reads CSPRVSGRRETQYF. The CDR3 DNA reads TGCAGCCCGAGGGTCAGCGGAAGGCGGGAGACCCAGTACTTC.

The V and J genes are TRBV12-3 or TRBV12-4 and TRBJ1-6; D is uncertain. V was cut by 6 bases and J by 3 bases, with 9 bases left in between. There are 14 residues in the CDR3. The CDR3 is CASRGGRYNSPLHF. Here the CDR3 DNA reads TGTGCCAGCAGAGGAGGGCGCTATAATTCACCCCTCCACTTT.

There are a few counts of this clonotype. The rearrangement uses TRBV30 and TRBJ2-2; perhaps TRBD1 as D (6 bases). The CDR3 is 13 amino acids. The V end lost 3 bases, the J end lost 6 bases, and 11 bases lay between the germline ends. Germline V gives CDR1 GTSNPN, CDR2 SVGIG (reference sequence). CDR3 sequence reads: CAWSRGIPGELFF. The CDR3 DNA reads as TGTGCCTGGAGCAGGGGAATTCCCGGGGAGCTGTTTTTT. Filled out from reference TRBV30 and TRBJ2-2, the complete variable domain reads SQTIHQWPATLVQPVGSPLSLECTVEGTSNPNLYWYRQAAGRGLQLLFYSVGIGQISSEVPQNLSASRPQDRQFILSSKKLLLSDSGFYLCAWSRGIPGELFFGEGSRLTVL.

In its sample, this clonotype was seen many times. CDR3 bases: TGTGCCAGTTCGAGACTCCTCTATGAGCAGTTCTTC. Its translation: CASSRLLYEQFF. The rearrangement links TRBV2 to TRBJ2-1; D is unclear. CDR3 length equals 12 residues. CDR1 and CDR2 from the germline V gene are SNHLY and FYNNEI. The V and J ends lost 9 bases and 8 bases respectively, with 14 bases between them.

The chain uses TRBV19 and TRBJ2-5; 12 nucleotides match TRBD1. The CDR3 length is 15 residues. The trim removed 5 bases at V and 5 bases at J, leaving 6 bases unmatched. Germline V gene sequence: CDR1 LNHDA, CDR2 SQIVND (reference sequence). Here the CDR3 reads CASSSGTGGWETQYF. Written as DNA, the CDR3 is TGTGCCAGTAGTTCAGGGACAGGGGGCTGGGAGACCCAGTACTTC.

This clonotype was recorded many times. The J gene is TRBJ2-2, the V gene TRBV20-1; 11 bases match TRBD2. The V gene end was trimmed by 5 bases and the J gene end by 3 bases; junction bases not matched to a gene: 2. This CDR3 comprises 14 residues. Germline assignment: CDR1 DFQATT and CDR2 SNEGSKA (reference sequence). DNA of the CDR3: TGCAGTGCTCGACTAGCGGGGTACACCGGGGAGCTGTTTTTT. Its protein product is CSARLAGYTGELFF.

This clonotype was counted many times. The chain is built from TRBV12-3 or TRBV12-4 and TRBJ2-1, with D uncertain. CDR3 length: 11 residues. Between the trimmed V and J ends, which lost 8 bases and 6 bases, there was a span of 8 bases. The CDR3 bases are TGTGCCAGCCGCGGTGCCAATGAGCAGTTCTTC. It is translated as CASRGANEQFF.

The CDR3 DNA reads as TGTGCCAGCAGCCCAGGGTTGGGGAAGACCCAGTACTTC. It specifies CASSPGLGKTQYF. The chain has TRBV7-6 and TRBJ2-5; a possible D gene is TRBD1 (5 bases). The CDR3 is 13 residues long. Germline CDR1 SGHVS, CDR2 FNYEAQ. V was pared by 5 bases and J by 6 bases, with 13 bases between.

This clonotype came up a few times. This chain joins TRBV20-1 and TRBJ1-2; D is unclear. The V gene lost 2 bases and the J gene lost 4 bases, with 14 bases spanning the gap. The CDR3 has 14 residues. Germline V gives CDR1 DFQATT, CDR2 SNEGSKA (reference sequence). CDR3 coding DNA: TGCAGTGCTAGACAACCCAGGTCTAGCTATGGCTACACCTTC. This codes for CSARQPRSSYGYTF.